This T cell receptor (beta chain) is from a study of blood T cell repertoires in COVID-19. Whole-study context: COVID-19 samples collected from the United States, Italy and Spain covered acute and convalescent phases. T cells, B-cell-depleted T cells, or PBMCs provided the cDNA or gDNA that served as material.

Original processing notes: Reference gene primer amplification in the assay estimated nucleated cell counts. Clones were read by immunoSEQ multiplex PCR, and TCRdb kept only the in-frame ones, dropping some. V and J calls and clone size are those listed in that table; D and trimming were worked out from the DNA. The sample records over 200,000 clones, more than 75% being singletons. The germline V gene encodes CDR1 SEHNR and CDR2 FQNEAQ (reference sequence). CDR3 size: 13 residues. Trimming stripped 1 base from V and 0 bases from J, with 3 bases between. Worth noting for this clone: A much bigger clone sits one base away, suggesting this may be a read error.

The rearrangement links TRBV7-9 to TRBJ1-1; D unresolved. The sequence was obtained from a woman aged 30 to 39 who had recovered from COVID-19. The sequencing sample was made of peripheral blood. The CDR3 DNA sequence: TGTGCCAGCAGCTTAGACTTGAACACTGAAGCTTTCTTT. Translation gives CASSLDLNTEAFF.